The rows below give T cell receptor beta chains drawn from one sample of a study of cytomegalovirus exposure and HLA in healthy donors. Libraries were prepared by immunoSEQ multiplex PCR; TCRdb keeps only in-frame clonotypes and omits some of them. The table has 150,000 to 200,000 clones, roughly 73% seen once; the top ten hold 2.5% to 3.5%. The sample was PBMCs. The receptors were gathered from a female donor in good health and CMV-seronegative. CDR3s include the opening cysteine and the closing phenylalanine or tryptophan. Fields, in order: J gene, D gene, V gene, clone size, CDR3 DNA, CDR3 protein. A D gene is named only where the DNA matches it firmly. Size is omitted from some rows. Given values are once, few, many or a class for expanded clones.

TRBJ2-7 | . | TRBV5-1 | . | TGCGCCAGCAGCTTGGGACAGGTTCACTCCTACGAGCAGTACTTC | CASSLGQVHSYEQYF
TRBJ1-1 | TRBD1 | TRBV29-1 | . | TGCAGCGTTGCCAGGGGGCAGGACACTGAAGCTTTCTTT | CSVARGQDTEAFF
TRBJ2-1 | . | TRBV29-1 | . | TGCAGCGTTGGAGGGTCATCAGCCAATGAGCAGTTCTTC | CSVGGSSANEQFF
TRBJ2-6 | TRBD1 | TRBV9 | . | TGTGCCAGCAGCCTAAGACAGGGTGGGCCGTCCGGGGCCAACGTCCTGACTTTC | CASSLRQGGPSGANVLTF
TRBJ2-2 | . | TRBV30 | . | TGTGCCTGGAGCAGGTACAACGCGAACACCGGGGAGCTGTTTTTT | CAWSRYNANTGELFF
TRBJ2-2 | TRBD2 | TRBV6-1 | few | TGTGCCAGCAGTGAAATTTGGCGGACTAGCGGGAGGGCCATCGGGGAGCTGTTTTTT | CASSEIWRTSGRAIGELFF
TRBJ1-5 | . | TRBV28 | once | TGTGCCAGCACTGGGGCAGATAATAGCAATCAGCCCCAGCATTTT | CASTGADNSNQPQHF
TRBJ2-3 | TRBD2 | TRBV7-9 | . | TGTGCCAGCAGCTTAAGACTAGCGGTGAGGAGCACAGATACGCAGTATTTT | CASSLRLAVRSTDTQYF
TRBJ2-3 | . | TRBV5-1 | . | TGCGCCAGCAGCTTGGGTCCGACAGGCAGCACAGATACGCAGTATTTT | CASSLGPTGSTDTQYF
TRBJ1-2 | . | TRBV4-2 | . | TGTGCCAGCAGCCAAGGACGACAGAGCAACTATGGCTACACCTTC | CASSQGRQSNYGYTF
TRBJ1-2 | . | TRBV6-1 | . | TGTGCCAGCAGTGAAGCCGAAACAGGGACTAACTATGGCTACACCTTC | CASSEAETGTNYGYTF